The 9 T cell receptor beta chains given below trace back to one sample, sequenced in a study of chemoradiotherapy in HPV16-positive cancers. Clones were read by immunoSEQ multiplex PCR, and TCRdb kept only the in-frame ones, dropping some. Of about 11,000 clones in the sample, about 77% were seen once. The sample here was taken from a patient who underwent chemoradiotherapy. These receptors originate from a human donor with HPV-associated anogenital cancer.

CDR3 coding DNA: TGCGCCAGCAGCCAACTCGGGAACGTCAGAGGCTACACCTTC. It specifies CASSQLGNVRGYTF. The J gene is TRBJ1-2, the V gene TRBV4-1; D is unclear. Germline CDR1 and CDR2: MGHRA and YSYEKL. The V end was cut by 2 bases, the J end by 8 bases, with 15 bases between. This CDR3 is 14 amino acids long.

The CDR3 DNA reads as TGCGCCAGCAGCTTGGTAGAGACAGGGTTTCGGGGAGAGCAGTACTTC. Encoded protein: CASSLVETGFRGEQYF. This chain links TRBV5-1 with TRBJ2-7; 7 bases match TRBD1. From germline, CDR1 is SGHRS and CDR2 YFSETQ. V lost 0 bases, J lost 7 bases, and 13 bases stayed unmatched. This CDR3 has 16 amino acids. Variable domain in full (rest from reference TRBV5-1 and TRBJ2-7): KAGVTQTPRYLIKTRGQQVTLSCSPISGHRSVSWYQQTPGQGLQFLFEYFSETQRNKGNFPGRFSGRQFSNSRSEMNVSTLELGDSALYLCASSLVETGFRGEQYFGPGTRLTVT.

The gene calls are TRBV6-1 and TRBJ1-5, with D maybe TRBD1 (5 bases). V lost 2 bases, J lost 7 bases, and 15 bases lay in between. This CDR3 has 15 residues. Looked up from germline, CDR1 is MNHNS and CDR2 is SASEGT. In DNA, the CDR3 is TGTGCCAGCAGTGAACTTACGGGGGGTGGACAGCCCCAGCATTTT. Translation: CASSELTGGGQPQHF.

This clone appeared a few times. The chain has TRBV2 and TRBJ1-1; no firm D call. V was clipped by 6 bases and J by 4 bases, with 6 bases between them. The CDR3 loop spans 11 amino acids. Germline loops: CDR1 SNHLY, CDR2 FYNNEI. The CDR3 reads CASRVGTEAFF. For the CDR3, the DNA is TGTGCCAGCAGGGTCGGCACTGAAGCTTTCTTT.

This chain uses TRBV7-2 with TRBJ1-1; 8 bases fit TRBD1. Germline loops: CDR1 SGHTA, CDR2 FQGNSA. The V gene end was trimmed by 5 bases and the J gene end by 4 bases; junction bases not matched to a gene: 6. CDR3 size: 14 residues. The CDR3 loop is CASSGQGPGTEAFF. CDR3 bases: TGTGCCAGCAGCGGACAGGGCCCCGGCACTGAAGCTTTCTTT.

The count of this clone is one. One end of the junction fails to match germline, which may point to a read error. The V gene is TRBV7-7, the J gene TRBJ2-5; no clear D. Germline values: CDR1 SSHAT, CDR2 FNYEAQ (reference sequence). The CDR3 has 13 amino acids. The CDR3 here is CASSPVHQETQYF. The CDR3, as DNA: TGTGCTAGCAGCCCAGTACACCAAGAGACCCAGTACTTC. The full variable domain, completed using reference TRBV7-7 and TRBJ2-5, is GAGVSQSPRYKVTKRGQDVTLRCDPISSHATLYWYQQALGQGPEFLTYFNYEAQPDKSGLPSDRFSAERPEGSISTLTIQRTEQRDSAMYRCASSPVHQETQYFGPGTRLLVL.

This sequence joins TRBV6-1 and TRBJ2-7, with D perhaps matching TRBD1 (6 bases). V lost 8 bases and J 7 bases, leaving 21 bases between the germline ends. Germline V gene data show CDR1 as MNHNS and CDR2 as SASEGT. CDR3 length: 14 residues. CDR3 amino acids: CASGTTGLPVEQYF. In DNA, the CDR3 is TGTGCCAGCGGCACGACAGGCCTCCCTGTGGAGCAGTACTTC.

The CDR3 DNA sequence: TGTGCCAGTAGTATAAAGGGGGGAGCCTCCTACGAGCAGTACTTC. Translating it yields CASSIKGGASYEQYF. V usage is TRBV19 and J usage is TRBJ2-7; D is possibly TRBD1 or TRBD2 (6 bases each). The CDR3 extends over 15 amino acids. V lost 2 bases and J 0 bases, leaving 11 bases between the germline ends. Per the germline V gene, CDR1 is LNHDA and CDR2 is SQIVND (reference sequence).

The chain uses TRBV30 and TRBJ2-7; unclear D gene. Germline V CDR1 and CDR2: GTSNPN, SVGIG (reference sequence). The V gene lost 2 bases and the J gene lost 3 bases, with 5 bases spanning the gap. The CDR3 has 11 amino acids. The CDR3 is CAWSSYYEQYF. CDR3 coding DNA: TGTGCCTGGAGTTCTTACTACGAGCAGTACTTC.